These 24 T cell receptor beta chains originate from one sample sequenced in a study of response to subunit inactivated influenza vaccine. Using its own MiXCR run on the RT-PCR reads, TCRdb lists one record per CDR3 protein. Of a few hundred thousand distinct CDR3 sequences listed, 20% to 25% were seen once; the top ten hold roughly a tenth. The sequences come from PBMCs from blood, collected 21 months after vaccination. The receptors derive from a man between 50 and 75 years old who received an inactivated influenza vaccine.

The chain employs TRBV4-3 and TRBJ1-2; a possible D gene is TRBD1 (5 bases). The CDR3 is made up of 14 amino acids. Looked up from germline, CDR1 is LGHNA and CDR2 is YSLEER. The V gene lost 1 base and the J gene lost 3 bases, with 9 bases spanning the gap. This CDR3 is CASSQGQTHYGYTF. The CDR3, as DNA: TGCGCCAGCAGCCAAGGACAGACACACTATGGCTACACCTTC.

A remark on this clonotype: At one boundary the junction diverges from the germline segment, which might be a read error. The rearrangement links TRBV4-1 to TRBJ1-6, with 7 nucleotides matching TRBD1. The germline CDR1 and CDR2 sequences are MGHRA and YSYEKL. The CDR3 contains 15 residues. The CDR3: CSSSLGQDYNSPLHF. The CDR3 nucleotides read TGCTCCAGCAGCCTAGGACAGGATTATAATTCACCCCTCCACTTT.

The V and J genes are TRBV19 and TRBJ2-3; D may be TRBD1 (5 bases). Trimming took 5 bases from V and 4 from J, leaving 13 bases between them. This CDR3 comprises 14 residues. Germline-derived CDR1 and CDR2 are LNHDA and SQIVND (reference sequence). The CDR3 nucleotides are TGTGCCAGTAGTGCCCGACAGACCCCAGATACGCAGTATTTT. It encodes CASSARQTPDTQYF. The full variable domain, rest sourced from reference TRBV19 and TRBJ2-3, is DGGITQSPKYLFRKEGQNVTLSCEQNLNHDAMYWYRQDPGQGLRLIYYSQIVNDFQKGDIAEGYSVSREKKESFPLTVTSAQKNPTAFYLCASSARQTPDTQYFGPGTRLTVL.

Many counts were recorded for this clonotype. The chain carries TRBV28 and TRBJ1-2, with D hard to call. Germline values: CDR1 MDHEN, CDR2 SYDVKM. Trimming removed 4 bases from V and 5 bases from J, with 14 bases in between. This CDR3 comprises 14 residues. Here the CDR3 reads CASSSGWGTYGYTF. CDR3 DNA: TGTGCCAGCAGTTCCGGATGGGGTACTTATGGCTACACCTTC.

This clonotype was observed a handful of times. V is TRBV7-6 and J is TRBJ1-1; D remains unclear. V was trimmed by 3 bases and J by 1 base, leaving 6 bases between them. This CDR3 comprises 13 residues. Germline CDR1 SGHVS, CDR2 FNYEAQ. The CDR3 reads CASSFSQNTEAFF. CDR3 DNA: TGTGCCAGCAGCTTCTCCCAGAACACTGAAGCTTTCTTT.

J is TRBJ2-1 and V is TRBV12-3 or TRBV12-4; D not certain. V shed 6 bases and J shed 8 bases, with 8 bases lying between them. The CDR3 is made up of 11 amino acids. CDR3: CASSRGHEQFF. CDR3 nucleotides: TGTGCCAGCAGCCGTGGCCATGAGCAGTTCTTC.

This clonotype was counted only a few times. The gene calls are TRBV11-2 and TRBJ2-1; possibly TRBD2 for D (6 bases). The length of the CDR3 is 17 residues. CDR1 and CDR2 from the germline V gene are SGHAT and FQNNGV. V was pared by 1 base and J by 0 bases, with 13 bases between. The CDR3 nucleotides are TGTGCCAGCAGCTTAGTTCCGGCGGGGAGCTCCTACAATGAGCAGTTCTTC. Its translation: CASSLVPAGSSYNEQFF.

This chain uses TRBV7-9 with TRBJ1-6, with D uncertain. The CDR3 contains 14 residues. V lost 7 bases and J 7 bases, leaving 14 bases between the germline ends. Looked up from germline, CDR1 is SEHNR and CDR2 is FQNEAQ (reference sequence). As DNA, the CDR3 is TGTGCCAGCACCCTCACCGGCGAGAATTCACCCCTCCACTTT. This encodes CASTLTGENSPLHF. The variable domain in full, with the rest retrieved from reference TRBV7-9 and TRBJ1-6, is DTGVSQNPRHKITKRGQNVTFRCDPISEHNRLYWYRQTLGQGPEFLTYFQNEAQLEKSRLLSDRFSAERPKGSFSTLEIQRTEQGDSAMYLCASTLTGENSPLHFGNGTRLTVT.

Worth noting for this clonotype: The junction and the germline gene differ at one end; a read error may be behind it. The CDR3 DNA sequence: TGTGCCAGCAGTTTCACCTTAGCGGGGGTCACAGATGCGCAGTATTTT. Protein: CASSFTLAGVTDAQYF. This sequence joins TRBV28 and TRBJ2-3; 9 positions match TRBD2. The CDR3 length is 16 residues. CDR1 is MDHEN, CDR2 SYDVKM, per germline. Based on the CDR3 plus reference TRBV28 and TRBJ2-3, the full variable domain is DVKVTQSSRYLVKRTGEKVFLECVQDMDHENMFWYRQDPGLGLRLIYFSYDVKMKEKGDIPEGYSVSREKKERFSLILESASTNQTSMYLCASSFTLAGVTDAQYFGPGTRLTVL.

V gene TRBV7-2 combines with J gene TRBJ2-7; 7 bases are shared with TRBD2. Losses at the gene ends were 5 bases for V and 0 bases for J; bases not matched to a gene: 13. Germline loops: CDR1 SGHTA, CDR2 FQGNSA. This CDR3 has 17 residues. CDR3 nucleotide sequence: TGTGCCAGCAGCCCGACTCCAGGACTAGTTGCCTCCTACGAGCAGTACTTC. It specifies CASSPTPGLVASYEQYF.

This clonotype came up a few times. The rearrangement links TRBV11-2 to TRBJ1-2, with a tentative D call TRBD1 (5 bases). Trimming cost V 0 bases and J 5 bases, with 7 bases left between them. The CDR3 runs to 13 residues. The germline CDR1 and CDR2 sequences are SGHAT and FQNNGV. The DNA of the CDR3 is TGTGCCAGCAGCTTAGATGACAGTTATGGCTACACCTTC. It yields the protein CASSLDDSYGYTF.

The chain carries TRBV29-1 and TRBJ2-5, with D tentatively TRBD1 (6 bases). V lost 7 bases, J lost 2 bases, and 14 bases lay in between. The CDR3 runs to 13 residues. Germline values: CDR1 SQVTM, CDR2 ANQGSEA. CDR3 sequence reads: CSGFRDTQETQYF. The CDR3 DNA sequence: TGCAGCGGGTTCCGGGACACACAAGAGACCCAGTACTTC.

This rearrangement joins TRBV10-2 to TRBJ2-1, with 8 bases matching TRBD1. V lost 8 bases and J lost 7; bases outside the gene matches: 10. The germline gives CDR1 WSHSY, CDR2 SAAADI. CDR3 size: 14 residues. CDR3 in amino acids: CASQTRTGWNEQFF. CDR3 DNA sequence: TGCGCCAGCCAGACAAGGACAGGGTGGAATGAGCAGTTCTTC.

This clonotype has only a few counts. The CDR3, as DNA: TGCGCCAGCAGCTTGGGATCAGGGGGCGATGAGACCCAGTACTTC. Amino acids: CASSLGSGGDETQYF. V and J are TRBV5-1 and TRBJ2-5, with TRBD1 matching 8 bases. Germline-derived CDR1 and CDR2 are SGHRS and YFSETQ. The junction had 6 bases not matched to a gene; V was cut back by 0 bases and J by 5 bases. The CDR3 length is 15 residues.

This clonotype has a handful of counts. The chain links TRBV6-2 or TRBV6-3 to TRBJ1-4; unclear D gene. Trimming left V 2 bases short and J 7 bases short, with 2 bases between. The germline gives CDR1 MNHEY, CDR2 SVGEGT. The CDR3 runs 11 residues. Here the CDR3 reads CASSYGEKLFF. The CDR3 nucleotides read TGTGCCAGCAGTTACGGTGAAAAACTGTTTTTT.

This clonotype was counted many times. The gene calls are TRBV6-1 and TRBJ1-1, with D possibly TRBD1 on 5 matching bases. V was shortened by 6 bases and J by 4 bases, with 24 bases between the two germline ends. The CDR3 has 17 residues. In germline, CDR1 is MNHNS, CDR2 SASEGT. CDR3 bases: TGTGCCAGCAGGCCTACCCCATTCCAGGGCGTCGGCACTGAAGCTTTCTTT. Its protein product is CASRPTPFQGVGTEAFF.

This clonotype was observed at least ten times. V gene TRBV5-6 combines with J gene TRBJ1-2; 11 bases fit TRBD1. Germline V CDR1 and CDR2: SGHDT, YYEEEE. CDR3 length equals 17 residues. V was pared by 0 bases and J by 0 bases, with 4 bases of the junction left unmatched. The CDR3 sequence is CASSLGTGGASNYGYTF. The CDR3 DNA follows: TGTGCCAGCAGCTTGGGGACAGGGGGCGCCTCTAACTATGGCTACACCTTC.

This clonotype was observed a few times. V and J are TRBV4-1 and TRBJ1-5, with a tentative D call TRBD1 (6 bases). CDR1 is MGHRA, CDR2 YSYEKL, per germline. This CDR3 has 15 residues. Trimming left V 0 bases short and J 7 bases short, with 13 bases between. CDR3 region: CASSQDSRGDQPQHF. The CDR3 region has the DNA TGCGCCAGCAGCCAAGATTCAAGGGGGGACCAGCCCCAGCATTTT.

This chain connects TRBV7-2 to TRBJ2-5; perhaps TRBD1 as D (5 bases). In germline, CDR1 is SGHTA, CDR2 FQGNSA. V lost 1 base and J 9 bases, leaving 18 bases between the germline ends. The CDR3 is made up of 15 amino acids. DNA for the CDR3: TGTGCCAGCAGCTTAGTTTTTACAGGCCGCGGAGCCCAGTACTTC. Translated: CASSLVFTGRGAQYF.

The chain has TRBV20-1 and TRBJ2-1; 8 bases agree with TRBD1. There are 13 residues in the CDR3. V dropped 5 bases and J dropped 8; count of bases not matched to a gene: 8. Germline V CDR1 and CDR2: DFQATT, SNEGSKA (reference sequence). CDR3 residues: CSASRTGKDEQFF. CDR3 coding DNA: TGCAGTGCTTCCAGGACAGGGAAGGATGAGCAGTTCTTC.

Notes on this clonotype: Mismatch with germline at one junction end may stem from a read error. The chain has TRBV20-1 and TRBJ2-1, with 9 nucleotides matching TRBD2. The CDR3 covers 17 residues. Germline-derived CDR1 and CDR2 are DFQATT and SNEGSKA (reference sequence). CDR3 nucleotides: TGCAGCGCTAGAGATGGGGCTAGCGGGGAATATTACAATGAGCAGTTCTTC. Translating gives CSARDGASGEYYNEQFF.

V and J are TRBV10-3 and TRBJ1-2; possible D gene TRBD1, 6 bases. The CDR3 covers 14 residues. Germline lookup yields CDR1 ENHRY and CDR2 SYGVKD. The germline V and J ends were trimmed by 6 bases and 5 bases, with 16 bases remaining between them. The CDR3 region is CAISRDILFYGYTF. DNA of the CDR3: TGTGCCATCAGCCGGGACATATTATTTTATGGCTACACCTTC.

This clonotype was observed a handful of times. V usage is TRBV2 and J usage is TRBJ2-1, with 7 bases identical to TRBD1. CDR1 and CDR2 from the germline V gene are SNHLY and FYNNEI. V was pared by 4 bases and J by 8 bases, with 8 bases of the junction left unmatched. The CDR3 totals 14 residues. The CDR3 coding sequence is TGTGCCAGCAGTGTTGAGGGGGCGAGGGATGAGCAGTTCTTC. It encodes CASSVEGARDEQFF.

This clonotype has only a few counts. The chain joins TRBV3-1 to TRBJ1-2; a possible D gene is TRBD1 (5 bases). The CDR3 is made up of 12 amino acids. Trimming left V 3 bases short and J 6 bases short, with 8 bases between. CDR1 and CDR2 from the germline V gene are LGHDT and YNNKEL (reference sequence). The CDR3 reads CASSQGGDGYTF. DNA for the CDR3: TGTGCCAGCAGCCAGGGGGGAGATGGCTACACCTTC.